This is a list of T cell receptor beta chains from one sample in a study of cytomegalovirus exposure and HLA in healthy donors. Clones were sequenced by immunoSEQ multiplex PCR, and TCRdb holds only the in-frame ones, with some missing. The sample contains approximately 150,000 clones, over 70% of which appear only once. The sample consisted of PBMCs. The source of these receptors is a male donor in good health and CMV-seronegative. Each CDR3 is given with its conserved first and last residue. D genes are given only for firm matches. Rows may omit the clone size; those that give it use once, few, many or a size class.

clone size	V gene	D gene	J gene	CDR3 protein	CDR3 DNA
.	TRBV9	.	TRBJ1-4	CASSVQAGNEKLFF	TGTGCCAGCAGCGTACAGGCGGGTAATGAAAAGCTGTTTTTT
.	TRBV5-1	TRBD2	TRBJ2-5	CASSPMGSGGLQETQYF	TGCGCCAGCAGCCCAATGGGTAGCGGGGGCCTCCAAGAGACCCAGTACTTC
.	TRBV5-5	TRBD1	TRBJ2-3	CASSSRTGEDTQYF	TGTGCCAGCAGCTCAAGGACAGGGGAGGATACGCAGTATTTT
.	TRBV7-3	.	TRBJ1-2	CASSLSGGVDYGYTF	TGTGCCAGCAGCTTATCGGGGGGCGTTGACTATGGCTACACCTTC
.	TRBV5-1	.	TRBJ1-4	CASTGTATNEKLFF	TGCGCCAGCACTGGAACAGCAACTAATGAAAAACTGTTTTTT
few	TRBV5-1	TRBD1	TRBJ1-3	CASSQSTGSSGNTIYF	TGCGCCAGCAGTCAATCGACAGGGAGCTCTGGAAACACCATATATTTT
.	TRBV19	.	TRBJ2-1	CASSPYQREQFF	TGTGCCAGTAGTCCTTATCAGCGTGAGCAGTTCTTC
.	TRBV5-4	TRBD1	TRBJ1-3	CASSSDRGWANTIYF	TGTGCCAGCAGCTCAGACAGGGGTTGGGCAAACACCATATATTTT
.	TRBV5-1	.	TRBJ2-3	CASKQVFSADTQYF	TGCGCCAGCAAACAGGTTTTTTCTGCAGATACGCAGTATTTT
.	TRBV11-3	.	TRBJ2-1	CASSKGRQYNEQFF	TGTGCCAGCAGCAAAGGTCGACAGTACAATGAGCAGTTCTTC
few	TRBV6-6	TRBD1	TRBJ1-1	CASSTTGLWTEAFF	TGTGCCAGCAGTACGACAGGGCTTTGGACTGAAGCTTTCTTT
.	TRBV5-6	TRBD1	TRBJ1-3	CASSRQGSGNTIYF	TGTGCCAGCAGCCGACAGGGCTCTGGAAACACCATATATTTT
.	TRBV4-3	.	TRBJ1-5	CASSQDGGTADQPQHF	TGCGCCAGCAGCCAAGATGGGGGGACGGCCGATCAGCCCCAGCATTTT
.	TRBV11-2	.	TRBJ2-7	CASSLVRGSYEQYF	TGTGCCAGCAGCTTAGTAAGGGGGTCCTACGAGCAGTACTTC
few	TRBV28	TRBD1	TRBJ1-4	CASALTGGNEKLFF	TGTGCCAGCGCATTGACAGGGGGTAATGAAAAACTGTTTTTT
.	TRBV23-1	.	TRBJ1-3	CASSQGGEENTIYF	TGCGCCAGCAGCCAAGGAGGGGAGGAAAACACCATATATTTT
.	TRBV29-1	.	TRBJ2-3	CSVEVGPGDTQYF	TGCAGCGTTGAAGTGGGCCCGGGGGATACGCAGTATTTT
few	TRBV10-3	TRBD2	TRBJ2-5	CAISESASGLQETQYF	TGTGCCATCAGTGAGTCGGCTAGCGGGTTACAAGAGACCCAGTACTTC
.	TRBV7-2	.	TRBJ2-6	CASSLAPSGTGANVLTF	TGTGCCAGCAGCTTAGCTCCATCAGGGACTGGGGCCAACGTCCTGACTTTC
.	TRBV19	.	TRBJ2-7	CASRGTARYEQYF	TGTGCCAGTAGAGGAACAGCTCGCTACGAGCAGTACTTC
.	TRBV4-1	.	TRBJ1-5	CASSQVEGGGWQPQHF	TGCGCCAGCAGCCAGGTAGAGGGGGGGGGTTGGCAGCCCCAGCATTTT
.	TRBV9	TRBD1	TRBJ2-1	CASSGLPGTGNNEQFF	TGTGCCAGCAGCGGACTACCCGGGACAGGAAACAATGAGCAGTTCTTC
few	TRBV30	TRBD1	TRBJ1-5	CAWDRGLGQPQHF	TGTGCCTGGGACAGGGGGCTTGGTCAGCCCCAGCATTTT
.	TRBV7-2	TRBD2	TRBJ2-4	CASSFLAGVKNIQYF	TGTGCCAGCAGCTTTCTAGCGGGGGTCAAAAACATTCAGTACTTC
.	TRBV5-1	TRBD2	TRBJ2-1	CASSVGLADDNEQFF	TGCGCCAGCAGCGTTGGACTAGCGGATGACAATGAGCAGTTCTTC
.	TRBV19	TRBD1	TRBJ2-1	CASSALGGQGYDEQFF	TGTGCCAGTAGCGCTTTGGGAGGACAGGGTTACGATGAGCAGTTCTTC
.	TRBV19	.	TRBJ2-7	CASSPGPLAATYEQYF	TGTGCCAGTAGTCCCGGCCCGCTAGCTGCAACCTACGAGCAGTACTTC
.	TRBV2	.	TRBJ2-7	CASSLTPIIHSYEQYF	TGTGCCAGCAGTCTTACCCCGATCATACACTCCTACGAGCAGTACTTC
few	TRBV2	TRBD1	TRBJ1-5	CASSEQGSNQPQHF	TGTGCCAGCAGCGAACAGGGGTCCAATCAGCCCCAGCATTTT
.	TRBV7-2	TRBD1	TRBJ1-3	CASSPGGGMSDGNTIYF	TGTGCCAGCAGCCCAGGGGGTGGTATGTCGGATGGAAACACCATATATTTT
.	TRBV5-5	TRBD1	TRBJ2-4	CASSLGDRWGDIQYF	TGTGCCAGCAGCTTGGGGGACAGGTGGGGAGACATTCAGTACTTC
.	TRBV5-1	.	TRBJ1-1	CASSWGGGDMSNTEAFF	TGCGCCAGCAGCTGGGGTGGTGGGGACATGTCGAACACTGAAGCTTTCTTT
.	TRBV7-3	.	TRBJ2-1	CASSFQARSYNEQFF	TGTGCCAGCAGCTTCCAGGCCCGGTCCTACAATGAGCAGTTCTTC